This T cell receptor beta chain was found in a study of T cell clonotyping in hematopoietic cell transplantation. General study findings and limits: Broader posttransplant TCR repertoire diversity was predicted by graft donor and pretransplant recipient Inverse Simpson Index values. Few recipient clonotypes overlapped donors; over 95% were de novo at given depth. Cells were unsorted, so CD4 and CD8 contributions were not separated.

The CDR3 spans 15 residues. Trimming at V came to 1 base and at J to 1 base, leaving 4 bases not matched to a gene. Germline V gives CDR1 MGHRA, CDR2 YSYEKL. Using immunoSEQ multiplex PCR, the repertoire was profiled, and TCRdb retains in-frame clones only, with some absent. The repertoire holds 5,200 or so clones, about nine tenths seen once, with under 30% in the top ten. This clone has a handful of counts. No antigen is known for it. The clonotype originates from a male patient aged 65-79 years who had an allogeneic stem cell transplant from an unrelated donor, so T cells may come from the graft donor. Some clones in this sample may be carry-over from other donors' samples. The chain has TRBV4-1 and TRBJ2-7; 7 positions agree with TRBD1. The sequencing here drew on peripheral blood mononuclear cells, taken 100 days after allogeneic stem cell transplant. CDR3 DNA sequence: TGCGCCAGCAGCCAAGGTCCACAGGGGTCCTACGAGCAGTACTTC. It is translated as CASSQGPQGSYEQYF.